This T cell receptor beta chain was observed in a study of tumor and adjacent non-tumor tissue in lung cancer. Study-level background: There were 12 adenocarcinoma, a couple of squamous cell carcinoma and 1 small cell lung cancer cases.

This sample's RNA came from whole unsorted tissue. Details on this clonotype: A much larger clone sits a single nucleotide away, making a read error possible. This is likely a read error, given that the CDR3 carries no conserved phenylalanine or tryptophan at its end.

The CDR3 contains 18 residues. Looked up from germline, CDR1 is LGHNA and CDR2 is YSLEER. V shed 0 bases and J 1 base; nucleotides not matched to a gene: 7. TCRbeta libraries were built with three rounds of nested PCR, modified from ARM-PCR. A single record per CDR3 protein comes from TCRdb applying MiXCR to the multiplex PCR reads. The sample records around 210,000 distinct CDR3 sequences, 60% to 85% being singletons. The chain couples TRBV4-3 to TRBJ2-2; TRBD2 matches at 8 bases. Input material: lung tumor tissue. This TCR derives from a man in his 60s with non-small cell lung cancer. The chain's CDR3 is CASSQDPAGGRNTGELFI. DNA for the CDR3: TGCGCCAGCAGCCAAGATCCCGCGGGGGGCCGGAACACCGGGGAGCTGTTTATT.